The clone carrying this TCR beta chain came up many times. Its antigen is unknown. The CDR3 is 14 residues long. The ends were cut back, 4 bases at V and 4 bases at J, with 16 bases in the middle. The germline gives CDR1 SQVTM, CDR2 ANQGSEA. This record belongs to a study of CD8+CD57+ T cells in acquired aplastic anemia. Overall study: CD4+ cell libraries from healthy donors averaged approximately 9.9 million reads. Whole-study results and caveats: A set of roughly 27 CD8+ CDR3 sequences was shared between patients and controls, and these sequences appeared highly expressed in patients. Researchers reported that CD8+ Simpson's diversity was not significantly different in patients versus controls.

CDR3 and TCR beta VDJ profiling relied on genomic DNA as the template. TCRdb re-derived calls from the reads in MiXCR, one entry per CDR3 protein. The sample consists of about 220,000 distinct CDR3 sequences, approximately 35% of them appearing once. The clonotype originates from a human donor in good health, serving as a control. The rearrangement uses TRBV29-1 and TRBJ1-2; TRBD1 might be the D (6 bases). The source material was sorted CD4+, CD8+, or CD8+CD57+ T cells (not recorded which) from PBMCs. This chain's CDR3 is CSVGEQGSPYGYTF. CDR3 nucleotide sequence: TGCAGCGTTGGAGAGCAGGGGTCACCCTATGGCTACACCTTC.